The 10 T cell receptor beta chains in this list originate from one sample, sequenced in a study of OX40 agonist ivuxolimab in advanced cancers. Clones were read by immunoSEQ multiplex PCR, and TCRdb kept only the in-frame ones, dropping some. The table has about 81,000 clones, about 88% seen once. This sample comprised CD4+ or CD8+ T cells sorted from blood, obtained in a trial of the OX40 agonist ivuxolimab. These receptors all stem from an adult with an advanced solid tumor such as melanoma, head and neck, liver or kidney cancer.

V gene TRBV7-9 combines with J gene TRBJ2-5, with a possible D match to TRBD2 (6 bases). The germline gives CDR1 SEHNR, CDR2 FQNEAQ (reference sequence). The V end lost 5 bases, the J end lost 2 bases, and 18 bases lay between the germline ends. The CDR3 has 16 amino acids. The CDR3 region is CASSPGRDSGQETQYF. The CDR3 DNA reads TGTGCCAGCAGCCCCGGGCGGGATTCGGGGCAAGAGACCCAGTACTTC.

The chain combines TRBV9 with TRBJ2-1; unclear D gene. V was trimmed by 1 base and J by 0 bases, leaving 8 bases between them. The germline V gene has CDR1 SGDLS and CDR2 YYNGEE. The CDR3 sequence is 15 residues long. The CDR3 DNA reads as TGTGCCAGCAGCGTATACCCGAGCTCCTACAATGAGCAGTTCTTC. Protein sequence: CASSVYPSSYNEQFF.

The chain uses TRBV28 and TRBJ2-5; 12 positions agree with TRBD1. The CDR3 is 17 amino acids. V gave up 5 bases and J gave up 5 bases; unmatched junction bases: 12. Germline values: CDR1 MDHEN, CDR2 SYDVKM. In DNA form, the CDR3 reads TGTGCCAGCAGTGGCTCCGCGGGACAGGGGGCTTGGGAGACCCAGTACTTC. Its protein is CASSGSAGQGAWETQYF.

The J gene is TRBJ2-7, the V gene TRBV27; weak D call: TRBD1 (5 bases). There are 15 residues in the CDR3. Trimming stripped 4 bases from V and 0 bases from J, with 13 bases between. CDR1 and CDR2 (germline): MNHEY, SMNVEV (reference sequence). CDR3 sequence reads: CASSWRTSNSYEQYF. For the CDR3, the DNA is TGTGCCAGCAGTTGGCGGACATCCAACTCCTACGAGCAGTACTTC.

V usage is TRBV30 and J usage is TRBJ2-6; D uncertain. Germline V gene data show CDR1 as GTSNPN and CDR2 as SVGIG (reference sequence). The CDR3 runs to 14 residues. Trimming stripped 0 bases from V and 1 base from J, with 4 bases between. This chain's CDR3 is CAWSVGSGANVLTF. DNA for the CDR3: TGTGCCTGGAGTGTGGGGTCTGGGGCCAACGTCCTGACTTTC.

V usage is TRBV7-2 and J usage is TRBJ2-7; 10 bases map to TRBD1. V gave up 7 bases and J gave up 3 bases; unmatched junction bases: 12. CDR3 length: 16 amino acids. CDR1 and CDR2 (germline): SGHTA, FQGNSA. The CDR3 DNA reads TGTGCCAGCAAGGGACAGGGGACGATTGGGATCTACGAGCAGTACTTC. Its translation: CASKGQGTIGIYEQYF.

This chain uses TRBV28 with TRBJ2-7, with D possibly being TRBD1 (6 bases). Germline V gene lookup returns CDR1 MDHEN and CDR2 SYDVKM. CDR3 length: 14 residues. V was shortened by 7 bases and J by 4 bases, with 17 bases between the two germline ends. CDR3 nucleotide sequence: TGTGCCAGCAACGCGGTAGGGGGTTCATACGAGCAGTACTTC. Amino acid sequence: CASNAVGGSYEQYF.

V usage is TRBV28 and J usage is TRBJ2-7, with D unresolved. Germline loops: CDR1 MDHEN, CDR2 SYDVKM. The CDR3 is 12 amino acids. V gave up 10 bases and J gave up 3 bases, with 13 bases separating them. This chain's CDR3 is CAIRGIGYEQYF. The CDR3 nucleotides read TGTGCCATCCGCGGTATCGGCTACGAGCAGTACTTC.

The CDR3 DNA reads TGTGCCAGCAGCTTAGAAGCAGGGGGCACCGGGGAGCTGTTTTTT. It encodes CASSLEAGGTGELFF. The chain employs TRBV11-2 and TRBJ2-2; 7 nucleotides align to TRBD1. The CDR3 extends over 15 amino acids. Germline loops: CDR1 SGHAT, CDR2 FQNNGV. Trimming removed 0 bases from V and 4 bases from J; junction bases left unmatched: 2. Together with reference TRBV11-2 and TRBJ2-2, the CDR3 gives the full variable domain: EAGVAQSPRYKIIEKRQSVAFWCNPISGHATLYWYQQILGQGPKLLIQFQNNGVVDDSQLPKDRFSAERLKGVDSTLKIQPAKLEDSAVYLCASSLEAGGTGELFFGEGSRLTVL.

The rearrangement links TRBV27 to TRBJ1-1; 9 bases agree with TRBD1. The J segment lost 6 bases and the V segment lost 3 bases, leaving 11 bases of the junction unmatched. The V gene's germline CDR1 is MNHEY and CDR2 SMNVEV (reference sequence). The CDR3 length is 16 residues. CDR3 loop: CASSFLPTGGQAEAFF. CDR3 nucleotide sequence: TGTGCCAGCAGTTTCCTTCCGACAGGGGGACAGGCTGAAGCTTTCTTT.